The T cell receptor (beta chain) under discussion was sequenced for a study of blood T cell repertoires in COVID-19. Study as a whole: The origin of the acute and convalescent COVID-19 samples was the United States, Italy and Spain.

Germline V lookup: CDR1 SEHNR, CDR2 FQNEAQ (reference sequence). The CDR3 extends over 17 amino acids. V lost 1 base, J lost 2 bases, and 18 bases lay in between. Original processing methods: Counts of nucleated cells, estimated from reference gene primer amplification, were obtained. Method: immunoSEQ multiplex PCR; TCRdb's copy keeps in-frame clones and lacks some. V, J and clone size reflect that table, while D and trimming were determined from the DNA. The sample shows about 100,000 clones, roughly 91% of them seen only once. This chain connects TRBV7-9 to TRBJ2-7; weak D call: TRBD1 (6 bases). The specimen was peripheral blood. This TCR was sampled from a human donor in a cohort sampled during active COVID-19. In nucleotides, the CDR3 is TGTGCCAGCAGCTTAGAATATCGGGCAGGGGATCCCTACGAGCAGTACTTC. Translating it yields CASSLEYRAGDPYEQYF.